This T cell receptor (beta chain) was documented in a study of control samples from healthy donors and cancer patients. Libraries were prepared by immunoSEQ multiplex PCR; TCRdb keeps only in-frame clonotypes and omits some of them. The table includes over 150,000 clones, more than 85% detected once. The receptor's source is a woman aged 40 to 55 in good health. The sample comprised blood.

The CDR3 sequence: CASVPPMNTEAFF. CDR3 bases: TGTGCCAGCGTCCCCCCCATGAACACTGAAGCTTTCTTT. V usage is TRBV6-5 and J usage is TRBJ1-1; D is unresolved. The V end was cut by 8 bases, the J end by 0 bases, with 10 bases between. This CDR3 spans 13 amino acids. Germline CDR1 is MNHEY and CDR2 is SVGAGI.